Shown below are 8 T cell receptor beta chains from a single sample sequenced in a study of OX40 agonist ivuxolimab in advanced cancers. Profiling relied on immunoSEQ multiplex PCR, and the TCRdb table lists in-frame clones only, not all of them. This table holds about 74,000 clones, approximately 84% found once. This specimen consisted of CD4+ or CD8+ T cells sorted from blood, obtained in a trial of the OX40 agonist ivuxolimab. These TCRs come from an adult with an advanced solid tumor such as melanoma, head and neck, liver or kidney cancer.

The rearrangement uses TRBV5-1 and TRBJ1-2; D gene ambiguous. CDR1 is SGHRS and CDR2 is YFSETQ in the germline V gene. V lost 3 bases and J 8 bases, leaving 14 bases between the germline ends. This CDR3 comprises 13 residues. This chain's CDR3 is CASSSGSSEGYTF. CDR3 DNA sequence: TGCGCCAGCAGCTCTGGATCCTCAGAGGGCTACACCTTC.

J is TRBJ2-7 and V is TRBV28; D ambiguous. Germline V gene sequence: CDR1 MDHEN, CDR2 SYDVKM. Trimming took off 5 bases at V and 9 bases at J, with 20 bases between the two ends. CDR3 length: 14 amino acids. CDR3 sequence reads: CASSPTTRIHGQYF. DNA for the CDR3: TGTGCCAGCAGTCCAACCACCCGAATCCACGGGCAGTACTTC.

This clone came up once. The rearrangement links TRBV5-1 to TRBJ1-2; TRBD1 matches 8 bases. CDR1 is SGHRS and CDR2 is YFSETQ in the germline V gene. The CDR3 runs 15 residues. The V segment lost 3 bases and the J segment 8 bases; nucleotides outside the gene matches: 12. The CDR3 DNA sequence: TGCGCCAGCAGCTCGGCCGGGACAGGCCTTCTAGGCTACACCTTC. Protein: CASSSAGTGLLGYTF.

This chain joins TRBV6-5 and TRBJ1-6, with a tentative D call TRBD1 (6 bases). The CDR3 contains 16 residues. Germline CDR1 MNHEY, CDR2 SVGAGI. Trimming took 0 bases from V and 7 from J, leaving 13 bases between them. The CDR3 is CASSYSTGGGNSPLHF. Here the CDR3 DNA reads TGTGCCAGCAGTTACTCGACGGGAGGGGGAAATTCACCCCTCCACTTT.

The chain carries TRBV5-3 and TRBJ1-2, with D perhaps TRBD1 (6 bases). TRBV5-3 has ORF status, its function being uncertain. This CDR3 is 14 amino acids long. With 4 bases removed from V and 4 bases from J, the gap between germline ends came to 14 bases. CDR3 in DNA: TGTGCCAGAAGCCCCCGCAGGGGCTTCTATGGCTACACCTTC. It encodes CARSPRRGFYGYTF.

The rearrangement joins TRBV18 to TRBJ1-4, with 7 bases fitting TRBD1. This CDR3 region has 15 residues. Germline-derived CDR1 and CDR2 are KGHSH and LQKENI. The J segment lost 8 bases and the V segment lost 5 bases, leaving 11 bases of the junction unmatched. Written as DNA, the CDR3 is TGTGCCAGCTCAAACCAAACAGGGGTTCAGGAAAAACTGTTTTTT. Protein: CASSNQTGVQEKLFF. Variable domain in full (rest from reference TRBV18 and TRBJ1-4): NAGVMQNPRHLVRRRGQEARLRCSPMKGHSHVYWYRQLPEEGLKFMVYLQKENIIDESGMPKERFSAEFPKEGPSILRIQQVVRGDSAAYFCASSNQTGVQEKLFFGSGTQLSVL.

This chain connects TRBV4-1 to TRBJ2-5; a weak D match, TRBD2 (6 bases). In germline, CDR1 is MGHRA, CDR2 YSYEKL. V lost 2 bases, J lost 5 bases, and 12 bases lay in between. The CDR3 contains 14 residues. The CDR3 nucleotides are TGCGCCAGCAGCCAAAAGGGGACTGGGGAGACCCAGTACTTC. It specifies CASSQKGTGETQYF.

The genes are TRBV5-4 and TRBJ1-1; TRBD1 agrees at 7 bases. Germline V gives CDR1 SGHNT, CDR2 YYREEE (reference sequence). The CDR3 is made up of 16 amino acids. The V segment lost 1 base and the J segment 1 base; nucleotides outside the gene matches: 7. CDR3 nucleotide sequence: TGTGCCAGCAGCTTGACAGGGGCGAGAGCGAACACTGAAGCTTTCTTT. This gives the protein CASSLTGARANTEAFF. The full variable domain, in which reference TRBV5-4 and TRBJ1-1 provide the parts outside the CDR3, is ETGVTQSPTHLIKTRGQQVTLRCSSQSGHNTVSWYQQALGQGPQFIFQYYREEENGRGNFPPRFSGLQFPNYSSELNVNALELDDSALYLCASSLTGARANTEAFFGQGTRLTVV.